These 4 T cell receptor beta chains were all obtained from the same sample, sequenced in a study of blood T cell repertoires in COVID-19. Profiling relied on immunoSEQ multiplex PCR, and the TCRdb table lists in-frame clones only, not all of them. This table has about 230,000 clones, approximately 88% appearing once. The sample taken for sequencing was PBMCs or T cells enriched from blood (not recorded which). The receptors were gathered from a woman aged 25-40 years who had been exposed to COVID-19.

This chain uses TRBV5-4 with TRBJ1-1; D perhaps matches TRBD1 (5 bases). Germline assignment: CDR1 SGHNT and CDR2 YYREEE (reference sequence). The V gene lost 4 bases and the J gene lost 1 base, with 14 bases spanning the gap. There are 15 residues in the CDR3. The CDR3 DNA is TGTGCCAGCAGCCCCACACAGGACCCGAACACTGAAGCTTTCTTT. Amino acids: CASSPTQDPNTEAFF.

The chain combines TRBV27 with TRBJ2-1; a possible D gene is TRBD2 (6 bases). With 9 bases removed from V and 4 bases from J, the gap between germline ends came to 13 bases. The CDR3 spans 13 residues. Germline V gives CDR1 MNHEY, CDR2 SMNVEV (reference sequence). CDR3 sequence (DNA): TGTGCCAGTGGAGTAGCGGATTACAATGAGCAGTTCTTC. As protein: CASGVADYNEQFF.

CDR3 in amino acids: CASSRRTGSGANVLTF. CDR3 nucleotide sequence: TGTGCCAGCAGCCGTCGGACAGGGTCTGGGGCCAACGTCCTGACTTTC. The V gene is TRBV11-1, the J gene TRBJ2-6, with 8 bases matching TRBD1. Germline V gene sequence: CDR1 SGHAT, CDR2 FQDESV (reference sequence). With V trimmed by 5 bases and J by 1 base, 4 bases remained unmatched. CDR3 length: 16 residues.

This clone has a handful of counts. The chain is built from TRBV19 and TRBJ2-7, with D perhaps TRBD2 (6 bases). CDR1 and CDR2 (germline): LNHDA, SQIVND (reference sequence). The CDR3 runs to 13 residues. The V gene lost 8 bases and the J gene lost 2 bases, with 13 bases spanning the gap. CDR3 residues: CASGPGLAYEQYF. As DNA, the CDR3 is TGTGCCAGTGGACCGGGACTCGCCTACGAGCAGTACTTC.